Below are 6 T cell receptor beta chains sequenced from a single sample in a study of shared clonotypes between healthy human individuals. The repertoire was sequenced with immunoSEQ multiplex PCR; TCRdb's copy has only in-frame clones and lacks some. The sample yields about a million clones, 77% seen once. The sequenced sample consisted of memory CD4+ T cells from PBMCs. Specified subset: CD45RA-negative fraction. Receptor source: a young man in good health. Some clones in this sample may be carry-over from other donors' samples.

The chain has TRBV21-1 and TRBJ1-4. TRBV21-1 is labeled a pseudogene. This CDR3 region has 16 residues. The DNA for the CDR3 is TGTGCCAGCAGCAAAGCGCCGGGGGGTAAGGATGAAAAACTGTTTTTT. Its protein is CASSKAPGGKDEKLFF.

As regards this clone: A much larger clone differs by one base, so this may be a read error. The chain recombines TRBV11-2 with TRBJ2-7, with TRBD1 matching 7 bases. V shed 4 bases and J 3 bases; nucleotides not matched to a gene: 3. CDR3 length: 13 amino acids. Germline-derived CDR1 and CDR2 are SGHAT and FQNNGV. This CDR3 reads CASSSWDSYEQYF. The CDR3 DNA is TGTGCCAGCAGCTCCTGGGACAGCTACGAGCAGTACTTC.

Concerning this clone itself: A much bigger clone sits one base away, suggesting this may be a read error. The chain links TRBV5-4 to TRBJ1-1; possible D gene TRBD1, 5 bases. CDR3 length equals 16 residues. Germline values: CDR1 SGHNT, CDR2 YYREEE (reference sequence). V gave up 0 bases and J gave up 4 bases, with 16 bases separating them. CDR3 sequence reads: CASSLAPGGKGTEAFF. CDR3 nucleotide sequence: TGTGCCAGCAGCTTGGCCCCGGGGGGGAAGGGCACTGAAGCTTTCTTT.

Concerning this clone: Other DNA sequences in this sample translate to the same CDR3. The CDR3 loop is CSVGEQETQYF. In DNA form, the CDR3 reads TGCAGCGTTGGGGAACAAGAGACCCAGTACTTC. V gene TRBV29-1 combines with J gene TRBJ2-5; unclear D gene. Germline-derived CDR1 and CDR2 are SQVTM and ANQGSEA. The CDR3 covers 11 residues. V shed 4 bases and J shed 2 bases, with 5 bases lying between them.

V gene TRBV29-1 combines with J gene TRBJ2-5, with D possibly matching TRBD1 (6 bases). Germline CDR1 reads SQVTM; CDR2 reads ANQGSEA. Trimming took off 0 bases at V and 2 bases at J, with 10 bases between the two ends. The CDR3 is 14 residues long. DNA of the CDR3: TGCAGCGTTGAAGATCCAGGGGATCAAGAGACCCAGTACTTC. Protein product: CSVEDPGDQETQYF. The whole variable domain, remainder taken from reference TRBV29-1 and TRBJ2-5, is SAVISQKPSRDICQRGTSLTIQCQVDSQVTMMFWYRQQPGQSLTLIATANQGSEATYESGFVIDKFPISRPNLTFSTLTVSNMSPEDSSIYLCSVEDPGDQETQYFGPGTRLLVL.

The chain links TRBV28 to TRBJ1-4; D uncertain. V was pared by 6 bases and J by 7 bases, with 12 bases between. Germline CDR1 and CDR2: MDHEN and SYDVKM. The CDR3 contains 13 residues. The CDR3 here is CASSPPGVEKLFF. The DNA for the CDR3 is TGTGCCAGCAGCCCACCTGGGGTTGAAAAACTGTTTTTT.